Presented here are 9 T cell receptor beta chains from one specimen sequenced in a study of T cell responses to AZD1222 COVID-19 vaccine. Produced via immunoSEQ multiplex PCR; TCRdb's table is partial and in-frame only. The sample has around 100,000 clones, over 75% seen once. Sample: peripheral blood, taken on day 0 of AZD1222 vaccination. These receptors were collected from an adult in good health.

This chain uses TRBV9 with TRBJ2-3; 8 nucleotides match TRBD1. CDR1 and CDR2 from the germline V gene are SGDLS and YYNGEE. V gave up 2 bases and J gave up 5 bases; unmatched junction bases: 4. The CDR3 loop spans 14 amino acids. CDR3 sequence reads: CASSVRGREDTQYF. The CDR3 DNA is TGTGCCAGCAGCGTCAGGGGGCGGGAAGATACGCAGTATTTT.

This chain's CDR3 is CASSLGGLAGAYEQYF. The DNA of the CDR3 is TGTGCCAGCAGCTTAGGCGGACTAGCGGGAGCCTACGAGCAGTACTTC. This chain connects TRBV13 to TRBJ2-7; 13 bases match TRBD2. CDR1 and CDR2 from the germline V gene are PRHDT and FYEKMQ (reference sequence). J lost 2 bases, V lost 0 bases, and 1 base had no gene match. The CDR3 runs to 16 residues.

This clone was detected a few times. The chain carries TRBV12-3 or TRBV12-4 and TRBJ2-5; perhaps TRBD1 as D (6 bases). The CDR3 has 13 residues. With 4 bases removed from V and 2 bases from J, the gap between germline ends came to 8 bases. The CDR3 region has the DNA TGTGCCAGCAGTTGGGACATTCAAGAGACCCAGTACTTC. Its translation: CASSWDIQETQYF.

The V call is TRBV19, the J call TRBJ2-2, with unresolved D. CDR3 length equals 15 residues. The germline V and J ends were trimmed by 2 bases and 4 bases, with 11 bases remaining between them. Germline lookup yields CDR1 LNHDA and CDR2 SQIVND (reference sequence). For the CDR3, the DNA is TGTGCCAGTAGTATAATGCGAGTTCCCACCGGGGAGCTGTTTTTT. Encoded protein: CASSIMRVPTGELFF.

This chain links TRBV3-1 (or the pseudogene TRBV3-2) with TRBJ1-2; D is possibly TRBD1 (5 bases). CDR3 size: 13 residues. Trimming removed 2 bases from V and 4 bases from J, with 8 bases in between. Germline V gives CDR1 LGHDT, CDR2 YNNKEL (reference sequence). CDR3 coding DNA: TGTGCCAGCAGCCAACAGGGCCCCTATGGCTACACCTTC. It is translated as CASSQQGPYGYTF.

The CDR3 loop is CASSGQASANYGYTF. In DNA, the CDR3 is TGTGCCAGCTCTGGACAGGCATCAGCTAACTATGGCTACACCTTC. The gene calls are TRBV28 and TRBJ1-2, with 7 bases aligning to TRBD1. The CDR3 runs 15 residues. Germline V lookup: CDR1 MDHEN, CDR2 SYDVKM. The J segment lost 0 bases and the V segment lost 8 bases, leaving 9 bases of the junction unmatched.

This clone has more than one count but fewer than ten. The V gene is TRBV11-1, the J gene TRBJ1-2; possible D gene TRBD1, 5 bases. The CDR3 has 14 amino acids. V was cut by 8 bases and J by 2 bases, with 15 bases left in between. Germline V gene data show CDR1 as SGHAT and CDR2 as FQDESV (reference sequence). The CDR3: CASGKARGNYGYTF. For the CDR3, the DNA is TGTGCCAGCGGCAAGGCCCGGGGGAACTATGGCTACACCTTC. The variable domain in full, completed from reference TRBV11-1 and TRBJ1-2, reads EAEVAQSPRYKITEKSQAVAFWCDPISGHATLYWYRQILGQGPELLVQFQDESVVDDSQLPKDRFSAERLKGVDSTLKIQPAELGDSAMYLCASGKARGNYGYTFGSGTRLTVV.

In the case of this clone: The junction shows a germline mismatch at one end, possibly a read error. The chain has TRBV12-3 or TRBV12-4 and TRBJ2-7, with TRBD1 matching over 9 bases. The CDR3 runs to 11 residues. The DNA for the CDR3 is TGTGCCAGCAGGGACCGGGACAGGGCCCACTTC. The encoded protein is CASRDRDRAHF.

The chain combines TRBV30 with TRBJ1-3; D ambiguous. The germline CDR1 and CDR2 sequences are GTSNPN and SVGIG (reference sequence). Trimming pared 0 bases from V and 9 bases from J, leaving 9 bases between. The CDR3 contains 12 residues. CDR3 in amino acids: CAWSVLVGTIYF. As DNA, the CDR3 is TGTGCCTGGAGTGTACTCGTCGGCACCATATATTTT. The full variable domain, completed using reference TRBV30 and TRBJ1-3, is SQTIHQWPATLVQPVGSPLSLECTVEGTSNPNLYWYRQAAGRGLQLLFYSVGIGQISSEVPQNLSASRPQDRQFILSSKKLLLSDSGFYLCAWSVLVGTIYFGEGSWLTVV.